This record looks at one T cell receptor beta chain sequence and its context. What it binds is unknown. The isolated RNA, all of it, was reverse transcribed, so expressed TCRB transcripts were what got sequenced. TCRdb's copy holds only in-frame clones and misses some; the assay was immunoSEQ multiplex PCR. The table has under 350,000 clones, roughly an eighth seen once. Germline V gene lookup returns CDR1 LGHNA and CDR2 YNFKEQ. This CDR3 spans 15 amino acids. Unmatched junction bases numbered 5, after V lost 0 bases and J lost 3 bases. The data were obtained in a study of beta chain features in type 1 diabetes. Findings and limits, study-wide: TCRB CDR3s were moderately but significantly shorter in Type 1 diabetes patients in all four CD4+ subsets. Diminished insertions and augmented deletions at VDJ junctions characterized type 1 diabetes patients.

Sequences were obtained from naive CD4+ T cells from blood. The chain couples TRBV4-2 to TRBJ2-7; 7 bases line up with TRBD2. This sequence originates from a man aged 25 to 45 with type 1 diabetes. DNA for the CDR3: TGTGCCAGCAGCCAAGATCGGGCTAGCGGCTACGAGCAGTACTTC. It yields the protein CASSQDRASGYEQYF.